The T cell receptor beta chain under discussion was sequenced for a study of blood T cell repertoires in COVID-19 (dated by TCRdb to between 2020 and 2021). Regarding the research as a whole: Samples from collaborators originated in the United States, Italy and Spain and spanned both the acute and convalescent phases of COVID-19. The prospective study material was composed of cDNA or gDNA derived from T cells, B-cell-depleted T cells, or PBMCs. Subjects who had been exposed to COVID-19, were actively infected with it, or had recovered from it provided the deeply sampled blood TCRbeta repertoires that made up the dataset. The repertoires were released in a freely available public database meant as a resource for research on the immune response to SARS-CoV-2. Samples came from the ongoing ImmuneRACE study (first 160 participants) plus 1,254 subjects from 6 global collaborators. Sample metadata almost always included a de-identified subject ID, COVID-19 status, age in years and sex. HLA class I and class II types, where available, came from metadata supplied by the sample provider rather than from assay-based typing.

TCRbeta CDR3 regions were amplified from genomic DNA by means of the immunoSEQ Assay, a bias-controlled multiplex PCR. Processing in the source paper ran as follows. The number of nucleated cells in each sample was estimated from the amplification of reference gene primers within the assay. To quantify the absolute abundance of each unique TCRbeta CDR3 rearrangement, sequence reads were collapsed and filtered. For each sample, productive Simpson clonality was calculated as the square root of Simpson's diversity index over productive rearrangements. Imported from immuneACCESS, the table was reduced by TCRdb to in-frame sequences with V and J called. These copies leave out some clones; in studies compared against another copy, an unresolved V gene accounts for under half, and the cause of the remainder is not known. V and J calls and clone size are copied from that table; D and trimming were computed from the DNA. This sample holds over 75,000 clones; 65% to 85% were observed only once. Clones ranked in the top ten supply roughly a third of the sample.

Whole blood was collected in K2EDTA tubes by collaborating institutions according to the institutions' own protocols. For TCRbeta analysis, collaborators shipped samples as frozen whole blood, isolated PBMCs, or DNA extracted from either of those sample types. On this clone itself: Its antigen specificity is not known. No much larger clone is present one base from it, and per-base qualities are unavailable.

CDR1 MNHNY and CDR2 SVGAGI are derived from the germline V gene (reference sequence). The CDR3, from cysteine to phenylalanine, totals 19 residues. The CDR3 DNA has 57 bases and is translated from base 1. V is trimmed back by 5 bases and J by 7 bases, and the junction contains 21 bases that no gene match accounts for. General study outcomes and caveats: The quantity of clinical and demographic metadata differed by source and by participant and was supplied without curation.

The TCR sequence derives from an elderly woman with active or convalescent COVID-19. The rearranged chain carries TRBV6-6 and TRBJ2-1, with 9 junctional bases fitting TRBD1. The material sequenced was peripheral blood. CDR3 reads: CASSHTPLTGGRIMNEQFF. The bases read TGTGCCAGCAGTCACACCCCTTTGACAGGGGGGCGAATAATGAATGAGCAGTTCTTC.